Listed below are T cell receptor beta chains from one sample, sequenced in a study of metastatic and nonmetastatic thyroid tumors. MiXCR was used by TCRdb to re-call the PCR reads. The sample includes some 28,000 clones, 23% of them seen just once. Sequenced input: blood. All receptors come from a female donor with papillary thyroid cancer or a benign thyroid nodule (not recorded which). Some clones in this sample may be carry-over from other donors' samples. The CDR3 runs from the conserved cysteine through the conserved F or W. A D gene is named only where the DNA matches it firmly. Where a row states a size, it is once, few, many or the class of an expanded clone; other rows omit it.

D gene,clone size,V gene,J gene,CDR3 DNA,CDR3 protein
.,many,TRBV10-3,TRBJ1-2,TGTGCCATCAGTAGACAGACCTATGGCTACACCTTC,CAISRQTYGYTF
.,many,TRBV7-9,TRBJ1-2,TGTGCCAGCAGCTTGGAGGAAAACTATGGCTACACCTTC,CASSLEENYGYTF
TRBD2,many,TRBV5-8,TRBJ2-5,TGTGCCAGCAGCTCAACCGGGACTAGCGGGACCCCTCCCCTCTTC,CASSSTGTSGTPPLF
.,many,TRBV7-8,TRBJ2-3,TGTGCCAGCAGCTCGAGGGGGGCCGGTCTCGTAAATACGCAGTATTTT,CASSSRGAGLVNTQYF
TRBD2,many,TRBV4-1,TRBJ2-7,TGCGCCAGCAGCCAAGGGCCCACCCGGCTAGCGGGGACCTACGAGCAGTACTTC,CASSQGPTRLAGTYEQYF
.,many,TRBV11-1,TRBJ2-7,TGTGCCAGCAGCTTAGCGCTAACAGATAAAGTTTCCTCCTACGAGCAGTACTTC,CASSLALTDKVSSYEQYF
.,many,TRBV2,TRBJ2-5,TGTGCCAGCAGTCCTGGGGTCAGTCAAGAGACCCAGTACTTC,CASSPGVSQETQYF
.,.,TRBV9,TRBJ2-1,TGTGCCAGCAGCGCATCAGCGGCGGGAACAGCCTACATTGAGCAGTTCTTC,CASSASAAGTAYIEQFF
TRBD1,many,TRBV28,TRBJ1-4,TGTGCCAGCAGTCCCGACAGGGTGTCGGAAAAACTGTTTTTT,CASSPDRVSEKLFF
.,.,TRBV6-2/TRBV6-3,TRBJ2-2,TGTGCCAGCAGCTTCAACTACCCCGGGGAGCTGTTTTTT,CASSFNYPGELFF
.,.,TRBV7-9,TRBJ1-2,TGTGGCAGCAGCACCTCTCTGACCCGCTATGGCTACACCTTC,CGSSTSLTRYGYTF
TRBD2,medium-sized,TRBV6-2/TRBV6-3,TRBJ2-1,TGTGCCAGCAGTACGGGGGGTACGATTGATGAGCAGTTCTTC,CASSTGGTIDEQFF
.,many,TRBV7-3,TRBJ1-1,TGTGCCAGCAGCTTGGGGGGGGTCAACACTGAAGCTTTCTTT,CASSLGGVNTEAFF
.,many,TRBV6-5,TRBJ2-2,TGTGCCAGCAGTTACGGGAGGAGGGGGCAGGGGACCGGGGAGCTGTTTTTT,CASSYGRRGQGTGELFF
.,.,TRBV9,TRBJ2-7,TGTGCCAGCAGCGGCCCTCCTAGTTCCTCCTACGAGCAGTACTTC,CASSGPPSSSYEQYF
.,.,TRBV11-2,TRBJ2-7,TGTGCCAGCAGCTCTCTCCCTCCCCAGGTGTCAGTCTACGAGCAGTACTTC,CASSSLPPQVSVYEQYF
TRBD2,once,TRBV19,TRBJ2-1,TGTGCCAGTTCCCTGGAGGGGTTATCACTAGCGGACAATGAGCAGTTCTTC,CASSLEGLSLADNEQFF
.,many,TRBV7-2,TRBJ2-7,TGTGCCAGCAGCTTAGAGCTGAATTACGAGCAGTACTTC,CASSLELNYEQYF
TRBD2,.,TRBV10-1,TRBJ2-7,TGCGCCAGCACCCTCTCTGGGGGATCTAGCGGGAGGGGCAACGAGCAGTACTTC,CASTLSGGSSGRGNEQYF
TRBD1,many,TRBV20-1,TRBJ2-5,TGCAGTGCTAGAGAGACCACAGGGGCAGAGACCCAGTACTTC,CSARETTGAETQYF
.,many,TRBV9,TRBJ2-1,TGTGCCAGCAGCGTGGGTAGCGGACTCTCCTACAATGAGCAGTTCTTC,CASSVGSGLSYNEQFF
TRBD2,medium-sized,TRBV6-1,TRBJ2-7,TGTGCCAGCAGACGAGCCGGGACTAGCGTCTCCTACGAGCAGTACTTC,CASRRAGTSVSYEQYF
TRBD2,.,TRBV4-3,TRBJ2-7,TGCGCCATCAGCCAATGGACTAGCGAGGGCTACGAGCAGTACTTC,CAISQWTSEGYEQYF
.,.,TRBV6-5,TRBJ1-2,TGTGCCAGCAGTTACTCCTTGGACACCCCCAGGGGCTACACCTTC,CASSYSLDTPRGYTF
.,many,TRBV7-9,TRBJ2-7,TGTGCCAGCAACCTCCCCGGGACACCAACCTACGAGCAGTACTTC,CASNLPGTPTYEQYF